Sequencing of this TCR beta chain was carried out in a study of shared T cell receptors in the human thymus. The length of the CDR3 is 15 residues. Trimming pared 2 bases from V and 5 bases from J, leaving 13 bases between. CDR1 LNHDA and CDR2 SQIVND come from the germline V gene (reference sequence). The protocol was immunoSEQ multiplex PCR, while the TCRdb copy is restricted to in-frame clones and leaves out a portion. The table has more than 550,000 clones, roughly 86% seen once. These data also formed part of another study, on human thymus T cells. That work contributes: Healthy Finnish infants undergoing corrective surgery for congenital heart defects provided the donor material. Resections obtained during corrective heart surgery supplied the thymus tissue. V and J genes seemed to be used with bias in thymic and blood repertoires. Reports from related research described highly overlapping thymic repertoires among unrelated individuals.

This receptor was obtained from a boy younger than two with a congenital heart defect. This chain uses TRBV19 with TRBJ1-5; a weak D match, TRBD1 (5 bases). Sequenced input: thymocytes. DNA for the CDR3: TGTGCCAGTAGTATACAAGTTGGAGGGGATCAGCCCCAGCATTTT. Protein product: CASSIQVGGDQPQHF.